This record concerns one TCR beta chain sequence. What it binds is unknown. These data belong to a study of shared clonotypes between healthy human individuals. Overall study context: Per donor, three plates held CD4 naive cells, three held CD4 memory, two held CD8 naive and one held CD8 memory. Study-wide results and limits: Naive subsets, compared against memory subsets, generally had larger estimated richness values.

The CDR3 consists of 14 residues. V gave up 2 bases and J gave up 6 bases, with 10 bases separating them. Germline values: CDR1 SNHLY, CDR2 FYNNEI. Using 200 ng DNA, tens of thousands of T cell genomes, the sorted-subset replicate PCRs were run. Produced via immunoSEQ multiplex PCR; TCRdb's table is partial and in-frame only. The sample has about 2 million clones, roughly 95% seen once. The receptor's source is a man younger than 30 in good health. Sequences were obtained from naive CD4+ T cells sorted from blood. Noted subset: CD45RA+ positively selected. The V and J genes are TRBV2 and TRBJ2-2, with D uncertain. The CDR3 here is CASSEISAAGELFF. The CDR3 coding sequence is TGTGCCAGCAGTGAAATCAGCGCGGCCGGGGAGCTGTTTTTT.